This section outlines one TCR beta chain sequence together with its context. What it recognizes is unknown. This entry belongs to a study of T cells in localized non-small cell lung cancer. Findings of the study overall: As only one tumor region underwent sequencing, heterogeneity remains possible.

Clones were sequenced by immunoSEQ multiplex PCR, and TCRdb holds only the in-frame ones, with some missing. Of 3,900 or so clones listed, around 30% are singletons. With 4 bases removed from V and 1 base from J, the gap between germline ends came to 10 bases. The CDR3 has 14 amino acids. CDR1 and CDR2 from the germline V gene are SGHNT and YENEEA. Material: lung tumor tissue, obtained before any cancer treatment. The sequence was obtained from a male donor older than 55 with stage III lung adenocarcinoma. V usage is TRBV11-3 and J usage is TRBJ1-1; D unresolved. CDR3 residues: CASSSSTWNTEAFF. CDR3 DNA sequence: TGTGCCAGCAGCTCTTCGACGTGGAACACTGAAGCTTTCTTT. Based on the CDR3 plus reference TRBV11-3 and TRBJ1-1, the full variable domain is EAGVVQSPRYKIIEKKQPVAFWCNPISGHNTLYWYLQNLGQGPELLIRYENEEAVDDSQLPKDRFSAERLKGVDSTLKIQPAELGDSAVYLCASSSSTWNTEAFFGQGTRLTVV.